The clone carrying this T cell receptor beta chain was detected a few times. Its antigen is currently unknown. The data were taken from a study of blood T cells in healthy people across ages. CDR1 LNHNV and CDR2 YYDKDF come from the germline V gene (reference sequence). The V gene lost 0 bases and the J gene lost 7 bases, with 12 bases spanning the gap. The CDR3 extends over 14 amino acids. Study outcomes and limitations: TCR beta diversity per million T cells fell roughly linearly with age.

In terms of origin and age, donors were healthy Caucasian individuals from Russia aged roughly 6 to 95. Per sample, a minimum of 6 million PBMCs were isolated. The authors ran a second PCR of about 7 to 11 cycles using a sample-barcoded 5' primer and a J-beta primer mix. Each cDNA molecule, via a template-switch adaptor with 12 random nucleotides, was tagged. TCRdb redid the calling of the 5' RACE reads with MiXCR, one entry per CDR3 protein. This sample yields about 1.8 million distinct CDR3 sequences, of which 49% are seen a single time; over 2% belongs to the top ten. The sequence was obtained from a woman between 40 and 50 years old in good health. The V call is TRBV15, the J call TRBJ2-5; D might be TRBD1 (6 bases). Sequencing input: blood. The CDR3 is CATSRDLGRGTQYF. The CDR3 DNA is TGTGCCACCAGCAGAGATCTCGGCAGGGGGACCCAGTACTTC.